This TCR beta chain was sequenced in a study of T-cell memory formation after mild COVID-19. CDR1 is LGHNA and CDR2 is YSLEER in the germline V gene. The CDR3 is 17 amino acids. The ends were cut back, 0 bases at V and 3 bases at J, with 17 bases in the middle. Overall study findings and caveats: Balance between CD4 and CD8 was seen in clones contracting day 15 to 85, and a CD4+ lean was seen in later expanders. The study found contracting CD4+ clones mainly in CM and EM and contracting CD8+ clones in EMRA. The finding that pre-infection memory included some responding clones suggested that cross-reactive memory joined.

This clonotype showed up many times. Its antigen is not known. Sample barcodes and UMIs were carried by the TCR alpha and TCR beta cDNA libraries that 5'RACE generated with constant-segment primers. TCRdb reprocessed the 5' RACE reads with MiXCR, giving one entry per CDR3 protein. Of fewer than 300,000 distinct CDR3 sequences listed, approximately 19% are singletons. The receptor comes from a man aged 18 to 29 who had mild COVID-19 (a few samples of this study predate the infection). Cell type and time point are not known. The sequenced material came from PBMCs or a T cell subset sorted from them (not recorded which). This chain joins TRBV4-3 and TRBJ1-1; possible D gene TRBD1, 5 bases. CDR3 sequence (DNA): TGCGCCAGCAGCCAAGAGGATAGGACCCGAGGGGACACTGAAGCTTTCTTT. Its translation is CASSQEDRTRGDTEAFF.